This paragraph reports one TCR beta chain. These data come from a study of CD8 T cells in Susac syndrome. Sequencing of TCR beta, carried out with a high-throughput approach, was applied to CD8+ and CD4+ T cells from the blood. RNA totalling about 0.45 to 1 ug underwent reverse transcription with random hexamers. Via MiXCR, TCRdb re-called the immunoSEQ multiplex PCR reads, giving one row per CDR3 protein. The data hold over 95,000 distinct CDR3 sequences, with around 93% observed a single time. The TCR originated in a human donor in good health. Input material: CD8+ T cells from PBMCs.

CDR3 loop: CSAAAADAVLGYTF. The CDR3 DNA is TGCAGTGCTGCGGCCGCGGACGCGGTCCTGGGCTACACCTTC. The gene calls are TRBV20-1 and TRBJ1-2, with D uncertain. Trimming stripped 5 bases from V and 8 bases from J, with 21 bases between. CDR3 size: 14 residues. CDR1 DFQATT and CDR2 SNEGSKA come from the germline V gene (reference sequence).